One TCR beta chain is described in this entry. This clonotype was seen a few times. Its cognate antigen has yet to be identified. No qualities accompany the bases; no much larger clone lies one base away. The library came from 5' RACE. Instrument used: Illumina HiSeq 2500. The second PCR ran for about 7 to 11 cycles and used a J-beta primer mix along with a sample-barcoded 5' primer. A unique molecular identifier was introduced onto each TCR beta cDNA molecule by a template-switch 5' adaptor carrying 12 random nucleotides. Each sample yielded at least 2.5 million CDR3-containing paired-end reads. First-strand cDNA was synthesized from all RNA with the Mint cDNA synthesis kit, primed by a TRBC-specific oligonucleotide. Following uracil-DNA glycosylase treatment, all cDNA underwent a first 18-cycle PCR with the universal primers M1SS and BC2_uni_R. The source study handled its data this way. For normalization, 1 million high-quality reads were randomly selected from each sample, with every read carrying a distinct molecular identifier. Reads with shared molecular identifiers were discarded instead of being binned into consensus sequences. MiTCR, with a Q25 quality threshold and the strictest error-elimination algorithm, was used for CDR3 identification, clonotype clustering and error correction. A nonparametric unseen species model using Euler transformation provided a lower-bound estimate of total TCR beta diversity. The public reads were reprocessed in TCRdb via fastp at Q25 and MiXCR, keeping in-frame beta chains. Each entry merges the rows of one CDR3 protein and shows their most common DNA and genes. TCRdb, rather than the study authors, made the V and J calls. The sample has about 680,000 distinct CDR3 sequences on record, about 52% of them singletons. The ten biggest clones cover around a third of the sample.

The sample comes from a study of blood T cells in healthy people across ages (dated by TCRdb to the mid-2010s). Some background on the complete study: In model experiments, template switching captured about one uniquely barcoded TCR beta cDNA molecule for every two T cells. To track age-related changes in TCR beta repertoire diversity, the study relied on deep sequencing normalized with unique cDNA molecular identifiers. Four age groups were formed from the donors: young (average around 15 years), middle-aged (around 40), aged (more than 55) and long-lived (about 75). To avoid experimental bias, donors of different ages were randomly spread across the sequencing lanes. For two donors (one aged 18 to 30 and one aged 80 or older), the study analyzed two additional independent replicas of 1 million unique cDNA reads from the same blood draw. General findings and caveats noted by the study authors: Observed TCR beta diversity per million T cells fell roughly linearly with age, and a significant reduction was already apparent by age roughly 40. Because donor CMV infection status was unknown, age-related changes in expanded clonotypes were potentially confounded. The long-lived group showed more naive CD4+ T cells, fewer expanded clones and increased TCR diversity than the aged group, suggesting age selection. Conclusive comparison of naive and antigen-experienced compartments was prevented by the profiling of bulk unsorted PBMCs. Observed TCR beta diversity correlated strongly with the percentage of naive T cells measured by flow cytometry. Estimates of total diversity based on one million sequenced T cells were considered lower bounds and underestimates.

CDR1 is given as LGHDT and CDR2 as YNNKEL, both from the germline V gene (reference sequence). The CDR3 runs 16 residues from the cysteine to the phenylalanine. The sequence is cut down to CDR3 DNA, 48 bases in frame from base 1. The donors were some 39 Caucasian individuals from Russia, aged about 6 to 100 years, who were systemically healthy. Around 10 milliliters of peripheral blood were collected from each donor into EDTA-treated Vacutainer tubes. Ficoll-Paque density-gradient centrifugation was used to isolate PBMCs, with at least 6.5 million per sample. Trizol reagent was used to extract total RNA from PBMCs, with at least 5.5 micrograms per sample. The percentages of naive CD45RAhigh/CD27high T cells were determined by flow cytometry on a PBMC aliquot from every donor.

The sample comprised blood. The chain joins TRBV3-1 to TRBJ2-5, with TRBD2 identical over 7 junction bases. The J call is doubtful: the DNA matches TRBJ2-7 better. The receptor was isolated from a woman aged 55-69 years in good health. The nucleotide sequence reads as follows: TGTGCCAGCAGCCAGGGCGGAGCGGGATGGGCCTACGAGCAGTACTTC. Its coded protein is CASSQGGAGWAYEQYF.